Listed below are T cell receptor beta chains from one sample, sequenced in a study of blood T cell repertoires in COVID-19. Libraries were prepared by immunoSEQ multiplex PCR; TCRdb keeps only in-frame clonotypes and omits some of them. The repertoire holds more than 200,000 clones, with around four fifths as singletons. Sequenced: peripheral blood. These receptors were obtained from a man aged 55 to 69 with acute or convalescent COVID-19. Both conserved end residues are part of each CDR3. Fields, in order: V gene, J gene, CDR3 protein.

TRBV29-1,TRBJ2-5,CSVESRRSQETQYF
TRBV6-6,TRBJ2-2,CASSYAGGSYTGELFF
TRBV4-1,TRBJ2-2,CASSRGEAVGELFF
TRBV27,TRBJ2-3,CASSLQNRGPDTQYF
TRBV2,TRBJ1-2,CASPDRDIKGYTF
TRBV11-3,TRBJ2-7,CASSLVPGQLDEQYF
TRBV3-1/TRBV3-2,TRBJ2-7,CASSQGRPSGEQYF
TRBV5-1,TRBJ1-1,CASSLGGTGATEAFF
TRBV3-1/TRBV3-2,TRBJ2-3,CASSQADRGADTQYF
TRBV7-3,TRBJ2-6,CASSLATGGGGANVLTF
TRBV7-6,TRBJ2-1,CASSPYSPGQGYNEQFF
TRBV3-1/TRBV3-2,TRBJ1-2,CASSLPRAGVYGYTF
TRBV5-1,TRBJ2-7,CASSPIDRAVYEQYF
TRBV3-1/TRBV3-2,TRBJ1-1,CASSPGQGTNTEAFF
TRBV18,TRBJ2-3,CASSPPTRDTQYF
TRBV27,TRBJ2-3,CASSPQRVSTDTQYF
TRBV19,TRBJ2-3,CASTSAGSTDTQYF
TRBV19,TRBJ1-1,CASRRGTEAFF
TRBV5-1,TRBJ1-4,CASSRTGGAGEKLFF
TRBV5-4,TRBJ2-1,CASSPWLAGDNEQFF
TRBV3-1/TRBV3-2,TRBJ2-5,CASSQVLGRAQETQYF
TRBV9,TRBJ2-5,CASSPNRLAGVETQYF
TRBV30,TRBJ1-1,CAWSFRGNTEAFF
TRBV4-1,TRBJ1-5,CASSQNSGGQRNQPQHF
TRBV4-3,TRBJ2-7,CASSPSAGGAIYEQYF
TRBV28,TRBJ1-5,CASRTGGAQPQHF
TRBV2,TRBJ2-1,CASRSWTSGGPLEQFF
TRBV7-2,TRBJ1-2,CASSLPRTGSYGYTF
TRBV21-1,TRBJ2-5,CASSSRICTALEAQYF
TRBV7-2,TRBJ1-2,CASSLRDRKNYGYTF
TRBV4-3,TRBJ2-7,CASSQAEQGSYEQYF
TRBV19,TRBJ1-1,CASRQGWGTEAFF
TRBV7-2,TRBJ2-7,CASSLSLAGSSYEQYF
TRBV7-3,TRBJ1-1,CASSPSGGLNTEAFF
TRBV7-2,TRBJ1-6,CASSFQSGTGNSPLHF
TRBV3-1/TRBV3-2,TRBJ2-7,CASSLTSGVHEQYF
TRBV5-8,TRBJ2-5,CASSHLTGVETQYF
TRBV4-3,TRBJ1-1,CASSQVTGELNTEAFF
TRBV21-1,TRBJ2-5,CASSKARGQHQETQYF
TRBV4-3,TRBJ1-1,CASSQNPGTAKAFF
TRBV5-4,TRBJ2-3,CASSLEAGLAGTDTQYF
TRBV9,TRBJ1-1,CASSPPMGGGGYTEAFF
TRBV5-4,TRBJ1-4,CASSVRTGNEKLFF
TRBV27,TRBJ1-6,CASSPQGAEGARHF
TRBV19,TRBJ1-2,CASSGGGYTF